A selection of T cell receptor beta chains follows, all from one sample in a study of identical twins. TCRdb used MiXCR to reprocess the 5' RACE reads, holding one entry per CDR3 protein. The table has nearly 650,000 distinct CDR3 sequences, 7.1% seen once; the top ten hold over 1.5%. The sample was also linked to a second study, of yellow fever vaccine responses in identical twins.

The specimen sequenced was PBMCs. These receptors all come from a woman between 18 and 29 years old in good health. Each CDR3 is given with its conserved first and last residue. Each record gives: CDR3 length, J gene, D gene, V gene, clone size, CDR3 DNA, CDR3 protein. A D gene is named only where the DNA matches it firmly. Clone size is shown for a subset of rows, as once, few, many or a class of expanded clone.

cdr3_length: 17; j_call: TRBJ2-3; d_call: -; v_call: TRBV7-6; clone_size: -; cdr3_nt: TGTGCCAGCAGCTTAGAGGCCGGGCGGGCCGGCACAGATACGCAGTATTTT; cdr3_aa: CASSLEAGRAGTDTQYF
cdr3_length: 20; j_call: TRBJ2-5; d_call: TRBD2; v_call: TRBV12-3/TRBV12-4; clone_size: many; cdr3_nt: TGTGCCAGCAGTTTAGAGCGAGGGTATCTAGCGGGAGGCGTCCAAGAGACCCAGTACTTC; cdr3_aa: CASSLERGYLAGGVQETQYF
cdr3_length: 13; j_call: TRBJ1-2; d_call: -; v_call: TRBV12-3/TRBV12-4; clone_size: few; cdr3_nt: TGTGCCAGCAGCAACCCCAGCAGACGTGGCTACACCTTC; cdr3_aa: CASSNPSRRGYTF
cdr3_length: 16; j_call: TRBJ1-6; d_call: TRBD1; v_call: TRBV7-8; clone_size: -; cdr3_nt: TGTGCCAGCAGCTCTAAACCGGGACAGGGAAATTCACCCCTCCACTTT; cdr3_aa: CASSSKPGQGNSPLHF
cdr3_length: 14; j_call: TRBJ2-3; d_call: -; v_call: TRBV6-2/TRBV6-3; clone_size: -; cdr3_nt: TGTGCCAGCACCCGGCGGGGCCCCGCAGATACGCAGTATTTT; cdr3_aa: CASTRRGPADTQYF
cdr3_length: 17; j_call: TRBJ2-3; d_call: -; v_call: TRBV5-1; clone_size: many; cdr3_nt: TGCGCCAGCAGCTTGGAGGGGGGGCCCCACTCCACAGATACGCAGTATTTT; cdr3_aa: CASSLEGGPHSTDTQYF
cdr3_length: 13; j_call: TRBJ1-5; d_call: TRBD1; v_call: TRBV24-1; clone_size: many; cdr3_nt: TGTGCCACCAGTGATGGGGACAGACAGCCCCAGCATTTT; cdr3_aa: CATSDGDRQPQHF
cdr3_length: 16; j_call: TRBJ2-1; d_call: TRBD2; v_call: TRBV2; clone_size: many; cdr3_nt: TGTGCCAGCAGTGAAGCGGCTAGCGGGTATTACAATGAGCAGTTCTTC; cdr3_aa: CASSEAASGYYNEQFF
cdr3_length: 14; j_call: TRBJ2-2; d_call: -; v_call: TRBV12-3/TRBV12-4; clone_size: many; cdr3_nt: TGTGCCAGCAGAGAACGAAGGGGGACCGGGGAGCTGTTTTTT; cdr3_aa: CASRERRGTGELFF
cdr3_length: 15; j_call: TRBJ1-6; d_call: TRBD1; v_call: TRBV20-1; clone_size: many; cdr3_nt: TGCAGTGCTGACTCGACAGGGGAGGGTAGTTCACCCCTCCACTTT; cdr3_aa: CSADSTGEGSSPLHF
cdr3_length: 14; j_call: TRBJ2-5; d_call: TRBD2; v_call: TRBV19; clone_size: few; cdr3_nt: TGTGCCAGTAGTGGGAGGGGTGGGCAAGAGACCCAGTACTTC; cdr3_aa: CASSGRGGQETQYF
cdr3_length: 17; j_call: TRBJ2-7; d_call: TRBD1; v_call: TRBV4-1; clone_size: many; cdr3_nt: TGCGCCAGCAGCCCACTGGGGGGACAGGGCGCATCCTACGAGCAGTACTTC; cdr3_aa: CASSPLGGQGASYEQYF
cdr3_length: 14; j_call: TRBJ2-3; d_call: TRBD2; v_call: TRBV20-1; clone_size: once; cdr3_nt: TGCAGTGCCCGGGGAGGGTTGCGCACAGATACGCAGTATTTT; cdr3_aa: CSARGGLRTDTQYF
cdr3_length: 13; j_call: TRBJ2-1; d_call: TRBD2; v_call: TRBV27; clone_size: many; cdr3_nt: TGTGCCAGCAGTTTACCCTTAGCGGGAGAGCAGTTCTTC; cdr3_aa: CASSLPLAGEQFF
cdr3_length: 14; j_call: TRBJ2-5; d_call: -; v_call: TRBV9; clone_size: -; cdr3_nt: TGTGCCAGCAGCGTAGCTGGGGAGCAAGAGACCCAGTACTTC; cdr3_aa: CASSVAGEQETQYF
cdr3_length: 15; j_call: TRBJ2-1; d_call: TRBD1; v_call: TRBV3-1; clone_size: few; cdr3_nt: TGTGCCAGCAGCCGCGGACAGGGCCTTCGGAATGAGCAGTTCTTC; cdr3_aa: CASSRGQGLRNEQFF
cdr3_length: 12; j_call: TRBJ2-1; d_call: -; v_call: TRBV24-1; clone_size: many; cdr3_nt: TGTGCCACCAGTGATCTAGTCAATGAGCAGTTCTTC; cdr3_aa: CATSDLVNEQFF
cdr3_length: 14; j_call: TRBJ2-1; d_call: TRBD1; v_call: TRBV29-1; clone_size: few; cdr3_nt: TGCAGCGTACCCGCCGGGACAGCGTACAATGAGCAGTTCTTC; cdr3_aa: CSVPAGTAYNEQFF
cdr3_length: 16; j_call: TRBJ1-5; d_call: -; v_call: TRBV28; clone_size: many; cdr3_nt: TGTGCCAGCAGTTTACGTGGGCAAGGGTCCAATCAGCCCCAGCATTTT; cdr3_aa: CASSLRGQGSNQPQHF
cdr3_length: 11; j_call: TRBJ1-1; d_call: -; v_call: TRBV28; clone_size: -; cdr3_nt: TGTGCCACCGGAGGTGGCACTGAAGCTTTCTTT; cdr3_aa: CATGGGTEAFF
cdr3_length: 16; j_call: TRBJ2-2; d_call: TRBD2; v_call: TRBV10-3; clone_size: many; cdr3_nt: TGTGCCATCAGTGAGCAAGCGGGGGGCTGGACCGGGGAGCTGTTTTTT; cdr3_aa: CAISEQAGGWTGELFF
cdr3_length: 15; j_call: TRBJ2-4; d_call: -; v_call: TRBV6-1; clone_size: few; cdr3_nt: TGTGCCAGCAGTCCCCCGGCGGTGGTGCGAAACATTCAGTACTTC; cdr3_aa: CASSPPAVVRNIQYF
cdr3_length: 15; j_call: TRBJ2-7; d_call: -; v_call: TRBV20-1; clone_size: -; cdr3_nt: TGCAGTGCTAGAGTCGGAGGGGAGCGGACCTACGAGCAGTACTTC; cdr3_aa: CSARVGGERTYEQYF
cdr3_length: 15; j_call: TRBJ1-1; d_call: -; v_call: TRBV11-2; clone_size: -; cdr3_nt: TGTGCCAGCAGCCCACGTACTACAGCGAGTACTGAAGCTTTCTTT; cdr3_aa: CASSPRTTASTEAFF
cdr3_length: 15; j_call: TRBJ1-1; d_call: TRBD1; v_call: TRBV7-9; clone_size: -; cdr3_nt: TGTGCCAGCAGCCATATTCAGGGGGCGGGGACTGAAGCTTTCTTT; cdr3_aa: CASSHIQGAGTEAFF
cdr3_length: 13; j_call: TRBJ2-1; d_call: -; v_call: TRBV28; clone_size: few; cdr3_nt: TGTGCCAGCAGGAAACGGAGTACCAATGAGCAGTTCTTC; cdr3_aa: CASRKRSTNEQFF
cdr3_length: 15; j_call: TRBJ2-3; d_call: -; v_call: TRBV10-3; clone_size: many; cdr3_nt: TGTGCCATCAGTGAGATCGGTTCGCGGGGAGATACGCAGTATTTT; cdr3_aa: CAISEIGSRGDTQYF
cdr3_length: 15; j_call: TRBJ1-1; d_call: TRBD1; v_call: TRBV4-1; clone_size: many; cdr3_nt: TGCGCCAGTAGTGGTCCCGGGACAGGGGGCACTGAAGCTTTCTTT; cdr3_aa: CASSGPGTGGTEAFF
cdr3_length: 17; j_call: TRBJ2-5; d_call: TRBD2; v_call: TRBV19; clone_size: -; cdr3_nt: TGTGCCAGTAGGAGCGGCCAGGGACTAGCGGGTCAAGAGACCCAGTACTTC; cdr3_aa: CASRSGQGLAGQETQYF
cdr3_length: 14; j_call: TRBJ2-2; d_call: TRBD2; v_call: TRBV5-1; clone_size: many; cdr3_nt: TGCGCCAGCAGCAAACTAGCGGGAGCCGGGGAGCTGTTTTTT; cdr3_aa: CASSKLAGAGELFF
cdr3_length: 16; j_call: TRBJ1-5; d_call: -; v_call: TRBV15; clone_size: -; cdr3_nt: TGTGCCACCAGCGGACCTCTGACAGGATCTGGTCAGCCCCAGCATTTT; cdr3_aa: CATSGPLTGSGQPQHF
cdr3_length: 13; j_call: TRBJ2-1; d_call: -; v_call: TRBV12-3/TRBV12-4; clone_size: few; cdr3_nt: TGTGCCAGCAGTTTGATCGGAAAAAATGAGCAGTTCTTC; cdr3_aa: CASSLIGKNEQFF
cdr3_length: 14; j_call: TRBJ2-2; d_call: TRBD1; v_call: TRBV2; clone_size: -; cdr3_nt: TGTGCCAGCACCCGGACAGGGAACACCGGGGAGCTGTTTTTT; cdr3_aa: CASTRTGNTGELFF
cdr3_length: 14; j_call: TRBJ1-5; d_call: -; v_call: TRBV20-1; clone_size: few; cdr3_nt: TGCAGTGCTACGAGGGGGGATCCAAATCAGCCCCAGCATTTT; cdr3_aa: CSATRGDPNQPQHF
cdr3_length: 16; j_call: TRBJ1-6; d_call: -; v_call: TRBV20-1; clone_size: many; cdr3_nt: TGCAGTGCTAGCCCCGGACCGAGCTCCTATAATTCACCCCTCCACTTT; cdr3_aa: CSASPGPSSYNSPLHF
cdr3_length: 12; j_call: TRBJ1-1; d_call: -; v_call: TRBV12-3/TRBV12-4; clone_size: many; cdr3_nt: TGTGCCAGCAGTCAGGGTCCGCCAGGAGCTTTCTTT; cdr3_aa: CASSQGPPGAFF
cdr3_length: 13; j_call: TRBJ1-6; d_call: -; v_call: TRBV10-3; clone_size: -; cdr3_nt: TGTGCCATCAGTGAGTCTGAGAATTCACCCCTCCACTTT; cdr3_aa: CAISESENSPLHF
cdr3_length: 13; j_call: TRBJ2-1; d_call: -; v_call: TRBV9; clone_size: -; cdr3_nt: TGTGCCAGCAGCGTAGCGACTAGCAATGAGCAGTTCTTC; cdr3_aa: CASSVATSNEQFF
cdr3_length: 15; j_call: TRBJ2-1; d_call: -; v_call: TRBV15; clone_size: many; cdr3_nt: TGTGCCACCAGCAGAGTGGGGGAGAGGACCAATGAGCAGTTCTTC; cdr3_aa: CATSRVGERTNEQFF
cdr3_length: 15; j_call: TRBJ1-5; d_call: -; v_call: TRBV20-1; clone_size: few; cdr3_nt: TGCAGTGCTAGGGATCAGGGAGCCCCCAATCAGCCCCAGCATTTT; cdr3_aa: CSARDQGAPNQPQHF
cdr3_length: 19; j_call: TRBJ1-1; d_call: -; v_call: TRBV4-1; clone_size: -; cdr3_nt: TGCGCCAGCAGCCGACGCCGGGACCCAGGGAAGTCTCTTAACACTGAAGCTTTCTTT; cdr3_aa: CASSRRRDPGKSLNTEAFF
cdr3_length: 16; j_call: TRBJ2-2; d_call: -; v_call: TRBV3-1; clone_size: many; cdr3_nt: TGTGCCAGCAGCCAAGATGCTGGGCAGGTCACCGGGGAGCTGTTTTTT; cdr3_aa: CASSQDAGQVTGELFF
cdr3_length: 15; j_call: TRBJ1-1; d_call: TRBD1; v_call: TRBV28; clone_size: many; cdr3_nt: TGTGCCAGCAGTCTGAACAGGGGATATGACACTGAAGCTTTCTTT; cdr3_aa: CASSLNRGYDTEAFF
cdr3_length: 16; j_call: TRBJ2-1; d_call: TRBD1; v_call: TRBV7-9; clone_size: -; cdr3_nt: TGTGCCAGCAGCTTAGATGTCCGGGACAGGGCGGGGGAGCAGTTCTTC; cdr3_aa: CASSLDVRDRAGEQFF
cdr3_length: 13; j_call: TRBJ1-6; d_call: -; v_call: TRBV6-1; clone_size: few; cdr3_nt: TGTGCCAGCAGGTCTCCTATGAATTCACCCCTCCACTTT; cdr3_aa: CASRSPMNSPLHF